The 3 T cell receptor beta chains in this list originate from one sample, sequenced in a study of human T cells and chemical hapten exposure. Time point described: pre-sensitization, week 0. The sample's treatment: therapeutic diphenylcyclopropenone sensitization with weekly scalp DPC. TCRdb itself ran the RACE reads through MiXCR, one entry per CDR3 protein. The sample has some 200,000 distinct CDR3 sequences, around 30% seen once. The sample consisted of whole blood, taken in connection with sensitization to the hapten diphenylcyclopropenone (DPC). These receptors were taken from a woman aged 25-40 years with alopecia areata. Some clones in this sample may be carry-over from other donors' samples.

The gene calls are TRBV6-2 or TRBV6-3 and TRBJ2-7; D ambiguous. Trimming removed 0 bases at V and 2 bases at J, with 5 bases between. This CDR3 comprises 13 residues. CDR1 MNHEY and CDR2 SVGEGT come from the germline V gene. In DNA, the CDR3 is TGTGCCAGCAGTTACTCTGGACCCTACGAGCAGTACTTC. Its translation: CASSYSGPYEQYF.

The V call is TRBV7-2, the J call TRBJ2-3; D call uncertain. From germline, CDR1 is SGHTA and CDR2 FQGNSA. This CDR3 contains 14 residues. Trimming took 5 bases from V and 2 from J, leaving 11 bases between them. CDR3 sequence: CASSHRYNTDTQYF. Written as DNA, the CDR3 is TGTGCCAGCAGCCACCGGTACAACACAGATACGCAGTATTTT.

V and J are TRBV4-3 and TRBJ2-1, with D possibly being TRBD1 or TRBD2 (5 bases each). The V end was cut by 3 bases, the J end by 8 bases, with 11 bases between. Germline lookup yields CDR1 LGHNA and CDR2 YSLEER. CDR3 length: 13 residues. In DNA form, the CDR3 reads TGCGCCAGCAGCCAGGGGGTAGGGGATGAGCAGTTCTTC. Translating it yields CASSQGVGDEQFF.